This TCR beta chain came from a study of OX40 agonist ivuxolimab in advanced cancers. Study context: An agonistic human IgG2 monoclonal antibody against OX40 (CD134) was given. General observations from the study: Doses of 0.1 to 3.0 mg/kg were accompanied by clonal expansion of CD4+ and CD8+ blood T cells by week 6.

Patients were excluded for autoimmune disease history or systemic immunosuppression. Data came from immunoSEQ multiplex PCR; TCRdb stores just in-frame clones and leaves some out. Of tens of thousands of clones in the sample, roughly 86% were seen once. Concerning this clone itself: What it recognizes is unknown.

CDR1 and CDR2 from the germline V gene are MNHEY and SMNVEV (reference sequence). CDR3 length equals 15 residues. The junction had 8 bases not matched to a gene; V was cut back by 6 bases and J by 2 bases. This receptor was taken from an adult with an advanced solid tumor such as melanoma, head and neck, liver or kidney cancer. The sequencing used CD4+ or CD8+ T cells sorted from blood, collected in a trial of the OX40 agonist ivuxolimab. V is TRBV27 and J is TRBJ2-7; 9 bases line up with TRBD1. The CDR3 sequence is CASSPRGTGTYEQYF. In DNA, the CDR3 is TGTGCCAGCAGCCCGAGGGGGACAGGGACCTACGAGCAGTACTTC.